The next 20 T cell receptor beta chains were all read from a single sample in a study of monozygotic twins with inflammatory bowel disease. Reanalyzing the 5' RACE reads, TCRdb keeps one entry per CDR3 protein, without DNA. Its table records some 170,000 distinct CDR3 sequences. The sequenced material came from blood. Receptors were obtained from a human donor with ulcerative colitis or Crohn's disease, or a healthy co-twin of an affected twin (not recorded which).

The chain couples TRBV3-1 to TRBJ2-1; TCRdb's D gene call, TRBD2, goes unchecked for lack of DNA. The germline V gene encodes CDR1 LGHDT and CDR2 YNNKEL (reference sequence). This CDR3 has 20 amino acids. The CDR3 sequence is CASSPQRTSGRAGTNNEQFF.

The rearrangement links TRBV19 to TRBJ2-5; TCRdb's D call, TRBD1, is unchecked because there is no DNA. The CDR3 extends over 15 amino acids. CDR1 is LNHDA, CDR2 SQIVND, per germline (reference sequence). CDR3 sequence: CASSIGDGGQETQYF.

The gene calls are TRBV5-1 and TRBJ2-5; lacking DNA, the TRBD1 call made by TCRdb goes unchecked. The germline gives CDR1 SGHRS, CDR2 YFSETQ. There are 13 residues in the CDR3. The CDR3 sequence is CASGWGAGESQYF.

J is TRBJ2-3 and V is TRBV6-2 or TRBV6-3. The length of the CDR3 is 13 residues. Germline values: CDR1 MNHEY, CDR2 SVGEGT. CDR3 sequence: CASSGLVTDTQYF.

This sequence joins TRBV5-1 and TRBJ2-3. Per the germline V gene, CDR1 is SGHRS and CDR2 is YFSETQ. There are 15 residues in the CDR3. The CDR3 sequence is CASSLGSSHTDTQYF.

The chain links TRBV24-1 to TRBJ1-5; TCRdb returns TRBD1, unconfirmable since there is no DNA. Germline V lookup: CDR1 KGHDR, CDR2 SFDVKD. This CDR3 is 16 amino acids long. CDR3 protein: CATSSTKTGYNQPQHF.

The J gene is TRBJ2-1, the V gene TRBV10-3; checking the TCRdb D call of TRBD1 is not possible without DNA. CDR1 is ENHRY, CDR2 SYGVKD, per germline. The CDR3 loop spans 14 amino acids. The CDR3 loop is CAIKGGASYNEQFF.

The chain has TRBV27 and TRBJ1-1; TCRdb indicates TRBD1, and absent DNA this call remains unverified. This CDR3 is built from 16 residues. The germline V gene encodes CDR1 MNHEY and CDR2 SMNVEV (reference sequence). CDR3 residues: CASSLFAGTGKKDAFF.

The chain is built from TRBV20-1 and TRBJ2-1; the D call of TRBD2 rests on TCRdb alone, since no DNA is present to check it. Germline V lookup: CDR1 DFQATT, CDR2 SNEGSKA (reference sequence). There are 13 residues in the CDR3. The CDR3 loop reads CSAREIGGGEQFF.

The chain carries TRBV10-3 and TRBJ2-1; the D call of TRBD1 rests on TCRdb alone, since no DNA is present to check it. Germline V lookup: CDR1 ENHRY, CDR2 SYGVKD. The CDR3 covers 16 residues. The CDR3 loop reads CAISVGVLSSYNEQFF.

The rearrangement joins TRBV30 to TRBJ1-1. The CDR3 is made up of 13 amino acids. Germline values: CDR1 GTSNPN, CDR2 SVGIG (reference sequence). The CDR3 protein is CAWSVQQNTEAFF.

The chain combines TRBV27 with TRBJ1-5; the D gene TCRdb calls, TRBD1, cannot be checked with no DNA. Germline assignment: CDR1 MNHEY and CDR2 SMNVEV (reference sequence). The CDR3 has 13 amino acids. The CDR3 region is CASSRQGLQPQHF.

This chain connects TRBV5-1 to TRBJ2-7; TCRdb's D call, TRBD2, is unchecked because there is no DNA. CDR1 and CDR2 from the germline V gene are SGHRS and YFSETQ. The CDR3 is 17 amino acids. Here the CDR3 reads CASSLGPREGETYEQYF.

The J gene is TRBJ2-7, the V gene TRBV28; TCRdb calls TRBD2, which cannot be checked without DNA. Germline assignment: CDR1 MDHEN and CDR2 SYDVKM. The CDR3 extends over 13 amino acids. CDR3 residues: CASSLGLAYEQYF.

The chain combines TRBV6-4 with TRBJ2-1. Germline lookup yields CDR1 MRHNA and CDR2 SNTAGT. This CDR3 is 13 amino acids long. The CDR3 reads CASSDSGVAEQFF.

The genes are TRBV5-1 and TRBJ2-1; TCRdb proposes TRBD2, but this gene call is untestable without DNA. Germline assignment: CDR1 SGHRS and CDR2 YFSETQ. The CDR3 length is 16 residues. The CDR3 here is CASSPGLAGDYNEQFF.

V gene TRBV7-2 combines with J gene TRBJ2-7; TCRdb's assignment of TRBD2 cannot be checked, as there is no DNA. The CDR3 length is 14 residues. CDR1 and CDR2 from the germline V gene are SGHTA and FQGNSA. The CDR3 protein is CASSLLAGGAEQYF.

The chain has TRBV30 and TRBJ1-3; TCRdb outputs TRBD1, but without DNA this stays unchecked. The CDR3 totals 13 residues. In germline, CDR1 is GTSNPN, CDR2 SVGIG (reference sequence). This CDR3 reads CAFDRGTGNTIYF.

This chain's CDR3 is CATSDGIRSRDFTDTQYF. The V gene is TRBV24-1, the J gene TRBJ2-3; TCRdb lists TRBD2, though no DNA is available to test this call. In germline, CDR1 is KGHDR, CDR2 SFDVKD. This CDR3 is built from 18 residues.

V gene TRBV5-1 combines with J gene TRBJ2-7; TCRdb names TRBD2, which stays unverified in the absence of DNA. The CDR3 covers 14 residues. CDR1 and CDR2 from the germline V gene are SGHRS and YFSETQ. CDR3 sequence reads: CASSLRTSGREQYF.